The text below deals with one T cell receptor beta chain. The sample originates from a study of blood T cell repertoires in COVID-19. Looking at the study overall: The United States, Italy and Spain supplied acute and convalescent COVID-19 samples.

Generated by immunoSEQ multiplex PCR, the TCRdb table keeps only in-frame clones and is missing some. This table has over 6,000 clones, roughly 88% appearing once. The CDR3 loop spans 11 amino acids. The germline V and J ends were trimmed by 5 bases and 6 bases, with 7 bases remaining between them. The clonotype comes from a human donor with active COVID-19. The donor label of this sample is uncertain. This sequence joins TRBV12-3 or TRBV12-4 and TRBJ1-2; no firm D call. The specimen sequenced was peripheral blood. CDR3 loop: CASSQSHGYTF. The CDR3, as DNA: TGTGCCAGCAGTCAATCCCATGGCTACACCTTC.